Following are 30 T cell receptor beta chains from one sample sequenced in a study of T cell responses to AZD1222 COVID-19 vaccine. Clones were sequenced by immunoSEQ multiplex PCR, and TCRdb holds only the in-frame ones, with some missing. The table includes about 94,000 clones, about 88% detected once. The sequenced sample was peripheral blood, obtained on day 0 of AZD1222 vaccination. All receptors come from an adult in good health.

In this sample, this clone turned up a few times. The chain employs TRBV19 and TRBJ1-2; D is undetermined. From germline, CDR1 is LNHDA and CDR2 SQIVND (reference sequence). The CDR3 covers 15 residues. Trimming stripped 2 bases from V and 5 bases from J, with 15 bases between. The CDR3 sequence is CASSINSDSWYGYTF. The CDR3 region has the DNA TGTGCCAGTAGTATAAATTCGGACTCGTGGTATGGCTACACCTTC.

This clone was picked up one time. The V and J genes are TRBV6-2 or TRBV6-3 and TRBJ1-5, with D tentatively TRBD1 (6 bases). This CDR3 comprises 14 residues. Per the germline V gene, CDR1 is MNHEY and CDR2 is SVGEGT. V gave up 2 bases and J gave up 5 bases, with 10 bases separating them. The CDR3 sequence: CASSYPDRYQPQHF. DNA of the CDR3: TGTGCCAGCAGTTACCCGGACAGATATCAGCCCCAGCATTTT.

The chain is built from TRBV5-8 and TRBJ2-2; D is unclear. The V and J ends lost 4 bases and 3 bases respectively, with 16 bases between them. From germline, CDR1 is SGHTS and CDR2 YDEGEE. The CDR3 runs to 16 residues. CDR3 sequence: CASSRMTQTHTGELFF. The CDR3 region has the DNA TGTGCCAGCAGCCGCATGACTCAGACCCACACCGGGGAGCTGTTTTTT.

The chain carries TRBV18 and TRBJ1-2, with unresolved D. Germline CDR1 is KGHSH and CDR2 is LQKENI. V gave up 1 base and J gave up 2 bases, with 8 bases separating them. This CDR3 is built from 14 residues. The CDR3 nucleotides read TGTGCCAGCTCACCACAGACAACCAACTATGGCTACACCTTC. It encodes CASSPQTTNYGYTF. Drawing the rest from reference TRBV18 and TRBJ1-2, the complete variable domain is NAGVMQNPRHLVRRRGQEARLRCSPMKGHSHVYWYRQLPEEGLKFMVYLQKENIIDESGMPKERFSAEFPKEGPSILRIQQVVRGDSAAYFCASSPQTTNYGYTFGSGTRLTVV.

Comments on this clone: A read error may produce the germline difference seen at one junction end. The gene calls are TRBV9 and TRBJ2-2; a possible D gene is TRBD2 (7 bases). CDR1 SGDLS and CDR2 YYNGEE come from the germline V gene. The length of the CDR3 is 16 residues. The DNA for the CDR3 is TGTGCCAGCACCGTAGGCGGGGGACAAAACACCGGGGAGCTGTTTTTT. This codes for CASTVGGGQNTGELFF.

The V gene is TRBV25-1, the J gene TRBJ1-2; tentative D call: TRBD1 (6 bases). Looked up from germline, CDR1 is MGHDK and CDR2 is SYGVNS. This CDR3 has 13 residues. Between the trimmed V and J ends, which lost 4 bases and 4 bases, there was a span of 10 bases. In nucleotides, the CDR3 is TGTGCCAGCAGTGCTCAGGGGATCTATGGCTACACCTTC. Protein: CASSAQGIYGYTF.

This chain connects TRBV10-1 to TRBJ1-2; D may be TRBD1 (5 bases). The CDR3 runs 13 residues. The germline V and J ends were trimmed by 4 bases and 5 bases, with 11 bases remaining between them. The germline CDR1 and CDR2 sequences are WNHNN and SYGVQD (reference sequence). This chain's CDR3 is CASSADTPYGYTF. CDR3 nucleotide sequence: TGCGCCAGCAGTGCGGACACGCCGTATGGCTACACCTTC.

As to this clone: Other nucleotide sequences in the sample specify the same CDR3. The chain recombines TRBV5-1 with TRBJ2-7; the D is unclear. CDR1 and CDR2 from the germline V gene are SGHRS and YFSETQ. Trimming pared 0 bases from V and 0 bases from J, leaving 10 bases between. The CDR3 is made up of 15 amino acids. CDR3 protein: CASSLDGLSSYEQYF. The CDR3 DNA reads as TGCGCCAGCAGCTTGGATGGGCTGAGCTCCTACGAGCAGTACTTC.

The chain has TRBV7-8 and TRBJ1-6; 10 bases line up with TRBD1. Germline assignment: CDR1 SGHVS and CDR2 FQNEAQ. After removal of 5 bases from V and 1 base from J, the junction contained 8 bases not matched to a gene. The CDR3 is made up of 18 amino acids. CDR3 amino acids: CASSTRQGAVSYNSPLHF. CDR3 coding DNA: TGTGCCAGCAGCACTCGACAGGGGGCTGTATCCTATAATTCACCCCTCCACTTT.

This clone occurred a few times. The chain carries TRBV19 and TRBJ1-5, with D possibly TRBD1 on 5 matching bases. Germline V lookup: CDR1 LNHDA, CDR2 SQIVND (reference sequence). V dropped 6 bases and J dropped 0 bases, with 15 bases sitting between them. This CDR3 comprises 16 residues. DNA of the CDR3: TGTGCCAGTAGGGACCAGGGATCACTTAGCAATCAGCCCCAGCATTTT. Translating gives CASRDQGSLSNQPQHF.

This clone was recorded only once. The chain couples TRBV24-1 to TRBJ2-5; 8 nucleotides match TRBD2. Germline V lookup: CDR1 KGHDR, CDR2 SFDVKD. This CDR3 is 17 amino acids long. With 4 bases clipped from V and 5 bases from J, the junction kept 14 bases outside the gene matches. The CDR3 DNA reads TGTGCCACCAGTGACCGGACGGGGGGGATGAGACTCGAGACCCAGTACTTC. Its translation: CATSDRTGGMRLETQYF.

As DNA, the CDR3 is TGTGCCAGCAGGACGACAGGCCGGCGGGATGGCTACACCTTC. Protein sequence: CASRTTGRRDGYTF. The rearrangement joins TRBV28 to TRBJ1-2; weak D call: TRBD1 (6 bases). Trimming pared 6 bases from V and 6 bases from J, leaving 17 bases between. This CDR3 has 14 residues. From germline, CDR1 is MDHEN and CDR2 SYDVKM.

The chain is built from TRBV5-1 and TRBJ1-2; no reliable D call. CDR3 length: 14 amino acids. With 0 bases removed from V and 1 base from J, the gap between germline ends came to 7 bases. Germline-derived CDR1 and CDR2 are SGHRS and YFSETQ. The chain's CDR3 is CASSLVTDNYGYTF. Written as DNA, the CDR3 is TGCGCCAGCAGCTTGGTTACGGATAACTATGGCTACACCTTC.

CDR3 sequence (DNA): TGTGCCAGCAGCCAATTGGGTCTCGAGCAGTACTTC. It codes for CASSQLGLEQYF. J is TRBJ2-7 and V is TRBV3-1 (or the pseudogene TRBV3-2); no clear D. The germline V gene encodes CDR1 LGHDT and CDR2 YNNKEL (reference sequence). V was cut by 2 bases and J by 6 bases, with 8 bases left in between. The CDR3 runs 12 residues.

The V and J genes are TRBV25-1 and TRBJ1-5, with D hard to call. Germline V CDR1 and CDR2: MGHDK, SYGVNS. Trimming took 4 bases from V and 7 from J, leaving 8 bases between them. The CDR3 totals 12 residues. The CDR3 protein is CASSGQGQPQHF. CDR3 DNA sequence: TGTGCCAGCAGTGGTCAAGGGCAGCCCCAGCATTTT.

The V and J genes are TRBV23-1 and TRBJ1-6, with D perhaps matching TRBD1 (6 bases). TRBV23-1 carries the ORF label, with uncertain function. Trimming cost V 4 bases and J 7 bases, with 11 bases left between them. The CDR3 runs 14 residues. CDR3 nucleotides: TGCGCCAGCAGTCTTCACGGACAGAATTCACCCCTCCACTTT. Translation gives CASSLHGQNSPLHF.

This clone showed up just a few times. V and J are TRBV30 and TRBJ1-2; 7 nucleotides line up with TRBD1. V trimming: 4 bases; J trimming: 8 bases; junction bases outside the gene matches: 10. The CDR3 runs to 13 residues. The V gene's germline CDR1 is GTSNPN and CDR2 SVGIG (reference sequence). CDR3 protein: CAWTRQGVYGYTF. In DNA form, the CDR3 reads TGTGCCTGGACCAGACAGGGAGTATACGGCTACACCTTC. Full variable domain (outside the CDR3, taken from reference TRBV30 and TRBJ1-2): SQTIHQWPATLVQPVGSPLSLECTVEGTSNPNLYWYRQAAGRGLQLLFYSVGIGQISSEVPQNLSASRPQDRQFILSSKKLLLSDSGFYLCAWTRQGVYGYTFGSGTRLTVV.

CDR3 in amino acids: CASSLDGGDQPQHF. The DNA for the CDR3 is TGTGCCAGCAGCTTGGATGGGGGGGATCAGCCCCAGCATTTT. The chain employs TRBV5-5 and TRBJ1-5, with a possible D match to TRBD1 (5 bases). This CDR3 comprises 14 residues. V was trimmed by 0 bases and J by 5 bases, leaving 9 bases between them. CDR1 SGHKS and CDR2 YYEKEE come from the germline V gene (reference sequence).

CDR3 amino acids: CASTLPVGGTGELFF. CDR3 DNA sequence: TGTGCCAGCACCCTCCCAGTGGGGGGAACCGGGGAGCTGTTTTTT. V usage is TRBV28 and J usage is TRBJ2-2; TRBD2 is a possible D gene (6 bases). There are 15 residues in the CDR3. In germline, CDR1 is MDHEN, CDR2 SYDVKM. V was pared by 7 bases and J by 5 bases, with 17 bases between.

The chain carries TRBV19 and TRBJ2-3, with D perhaps assigned TRBD1 or TRBD2 (5 bases each). This CDR3 comprises 15 residues. V shed 1 base and J shed 2 bases, with 10 bases lying between them. The V gene's germline CDR1 is LNHDA and CDR2 SQIVND (reference sequence). CDR3 amino acids: CASSIGGVDTDTQYF. The CDR3 region has the DNA TGTGCCAGTAGTATAGGAGGGGTAGACACAGATACGCAGTATTTT. Full variable domain (rest looked up from reference TRBV19 and TRBJ2-3): DGGITQSPKYLFRKEGQNVTLSCEQNLNHDAMYWYRQDPGQGLRLIYYSQIVNDFQKGDIAEGYSVSREKKESFPLTVTSAQKNPTAFYLCASSIGGVDTDTQYFGPGTRLTVL.

The rearrangement links TRBV19 to TRBJ2-5, with unresolved D. The CDR3 sequence is 14 residues long. CDR1 LNHDA and CDR2 SQIVND come from the germline V gene (reference sequence). V lost 5 bases to trimming and J lost 5 bases, with 15 bases between them. The CDR3 nucleotides read TGTGCCAGTAGTTCCGGGCTCCTGGGGGAGACCCAGTACTTC. Residues: CASSSGLLGETQYF.

This clone was found a few times. The genes are TRBV7-8 and TRBJ2-5, with TRBD2 matching 14 bases. Germline CDR1 reads SGHVS; CDR2 reads FQNEAQ. V lost 4 bases, J lost 8 bases, and 6 bases stayed unmatched. The CDR3 is 15 amino acids. The CDR3 reads CASSSTSGGAGTQYF. CDR3 DNA: TGTGCCAGCAGCTCGACTAGCGGGGGGGCGGGCACCCAGTACTTC.

V gene TRBV4-2 combines with J gene TRBJ1-2; 7 bases agree with TRBD1. The CDR3 length is 11 residues. CDR1 is LGHNA, CDR2 YNFKEQ, per germline. V shed 4 bases and J 14 bases; nucleotides not matched to a gene: 7. CDR3 amino acids: CASSLDRAQTF. CDR3 sequence (DNA): TGTGCCAGCAGCCTCGACAGGGCCCAGACCTTC.

The chain carries TRBV27 and TRBJ1-2; 8 bases align to TRBD1. This CDR3 is built from 14 residues. V was pared by 7 bases and J by 5 bases, with 9 bases of the junction left unmatched. Germline V lookup: CDR1 MNHEY, CDR2 SMNVEV (reference sequence). The CDR3 here is CASTFDRGKYGYTF. CDR3 bases: TGTGCCAGCACCTTTGACAGGGGAAAGTATGGCTACACCTTC.

The chain's CDR3 is CASSPNYNSPLHF. CDR3 coding DNA: TGTGCCAGCTCACCCAACTATAATTCACCCCTCCACTTT. The chain links TRBV18 to TRBJ1-6; no reliable D call. The CDR3 is made up of 13 amino acids. Germline V gene sequence: CDR1 KGHSH, CDR2 LQKENI. Trimming took 3 bases from V and 3 from J, leaving 3 bases between them.

This clone has a single count. The V call is TRBV7-8, the J call TRBJ2-7; 10 positions match TRBD2. This CDR3 comprises 17 residues. Looked up from germline, CDR1 is SGHVS and CDR2 is FQNEAQ. Trimming at V came to 3 bases and at J to 3 bases, leaving 11 bases not matched to a gene. The CDR3 DNA is TGTGCCAGCAGCTTTACCCCTATAGCGGGGGGTCACTACGAGCAGTACTTC. This encodes CASSFTPIAGGHYEQYF. The whole variable domain, remainder taken from reference TRBV7-8 and TRBJ2-7, is GAGVSQSPRYKVAKRGQDVALRCDPISGHVSLFWYQQALGQGPEFLTYFQNEAQLDKSGLPSDRFFAERPEGSVSTLKIQRTQQEDSAVYLCASSFTPIAGGHYEQYFGPGTRLTVT.

The chain joins TRBV12-3 or TRBV12-4 to TRBJ1-2; D gene unclear. The CDR3 length is 12 residues. The V and J ends lost 5 bases and 5 bases respectively, with 9 bases between them. The CDR3 here is CASSRDSYGYTF. The CDR3 DNA follows: TGTGCCAGCAGTCGCGACTCGTATGGCTACACCTTC.

The J gene is TRBJ2-2, the V gene TRBV7-8; D uncertain. The V gene's germline CDR1 is SGHVS and CDR2 FQNEAQ. V was shortened by 6 bases and J by 3 bases, with 8 bases between the two germline ends. The CDR3 loop spans 13 amino acids. CDR3 sequence (DNA): TGTGCCAGCAGGTTACCCTACACCGGGGAGCTGTTTTTT. It yields the protein CASRLPYTGELFF.

This sequence joins TRBV19 and TRBJ2-1; D is perhaps TRBD1 (6 bases). Germline CDR1 is LNHDA and CDR2 is SQIVND (reference sequence). The CDR3 is 13 amino acids. Deletions cut 9 bases from V and 3 bases from J, with 12 bases between. The CDR3 here is CASRQVNYNEQFF. CDR3 coding DNA: TGTGCCAGCAGACAGGTTAACTACAATGAGCAGTTCTTC.

The chain combines TRBV29-1 with TRBJ1-2, with 12 positions matching TRBD1. The V and J ends lost 4 bases and 6 bases, in that order; junction bases with no gene match: 6. CDR1 and CDR2 from the germline V gene are SQVTM and ANQGSEA. There are 14 residues in the CDR3. In nucleotides, the CDR3 is TGCAGCGTTGTTGGGGACAGGGGGCTCGATGGCTACACCTTC. This translates into CSVVGDRGLDGYTF.